These 5 T cell receptor beta chains were all obtained from the same sample, sequenced in a study of shared clonotypes between healthy human individuals. The repertoire was sequenced with immunoSEQ multiplex PCR; TCRdb's copy has only in-frame clones and lacks some. The table includes under 1 million clones, 85% to 95% detected once. Only CD45RO-negative cells positively selected for CCR7 counted as naive CD8 cells, so terminally differentiated effector memory CD45RA+ cells were excluded. The sample was naive CD8+ T cells sorted from blood. The source of these receptors is a man aged 25-40 years in good health.

The V call is TRBV28, the J call TRBJ2-7; 13 bases map to TRBD2. Germline CDR1 is MDHEN and CDR2 is SYDVKM. The junction had 9 bases not matched to a gene; V was cut back by 8 bases and J by 5 bases. This CDR3 is built from 15 residues. The CDR3 DNA reads TGTGCCAGCCGAAAGGGACTAGCGGGACTCCACGAGCAGTACTTC. Its translation: CASRKGLAGLHEQYF.

V usage is TRBV7-8 and J usage is TRBJ2-1; 14 bases align to TRBD2. Germline CDR1 and CDR2: SGHVS and FQNEAQ. The CDR3 has 16 residues. The V and J ends lost 6 bases and 4 bases, in that order; junction bases with no gene match: 5. The CDR3 region has the DNA TGTGCCAGCAGGGGGACTAGCGGGAGACCTTACAATGAGCAGTTCTTC. This translates into CASRGTSGRPYNEQFF.

In DNA form, the CDR3 reads TGTGCCACCAGCAGAGATTCGCGGGGGGCCGGAGAGACCCAGTACTTC. This codes for CATSRDSRGAGETQYF. The V call is TRBV15, the J call TRBJ2-5; the match to TRBD2 covers 8 bases. CDR3 size: 16 residues. Germline lookup yields CDR1 LNHNV and CDR2 YYDKDF (reference sequence). V shed 0 bases and J 4 bases; nucleotides not matched to a gene: 7. Together with reference TRBV15 and TRBJ2-5, the CDR3 gives the full variable domain: DAMVIQNPRYQVTQFGKPVTLSCSQTLNHNVMYWYQQKSSQAPKLLFHYYDKDFNNEADTPDNFQSRRPNTSFCFLDIRSPGLGDTAMYLCATSRDSRGAGETQYFGPGTRLLVL.

This clone was picked up one time. V usage is TRBV13 and J usage is TRBJ1-4; D not certain. V lost 6 bases and J lost 1, with 6 bases in between. Germline-derived CDR1 and CDR2 are PRHDT and FYEKMQ (reference sequence). The CDR3 extends over 13 amino acids. DNA for the CDR3: TGTGCCAGCAGTCCCGGAACTAATGAAAAACTGTTTTTT. Translating gives CASSPGTNEKLFF.

This chain joins TRBV9 and TRBJ2-5; 10 nucleotides match TRBD1. With 0 bases clipped from V and 5 bases from J, the junction kept 10 bases outside the gene matches. The CDR3 loop spans 17 amino acids. Germline loops: CDR1 SGDLS, CDR2 YYNGEE. CDR3 coding DNA: TGTGCCAGCAGCGTAGCCGATGGGACAGGGGCGGGGGAGACCCAGTACTTC. It yields the protein CASSVADGTGAGETQYF. The full variable domain, completed using reference TRBV9 and TRBJ2-5, is DSGVTQTPKHLITATGQRVTLRCSPRSGDLSVYWYQQSLDQGLQFLIQYYNGEERAKGNILERFSAQQFPDLHSELNLSSLELGDSALYFCASSVADGTGAGETQYFGPGTRLLVL.